The rows below give T cell receptor beta chains drawn from one sample of a study of cytomegalovirus exposure and HLA in healthy donors. The repertoire was sequenced with immunoSEQ multiplex PCR; TCRdb's copy has only in-frame clones and lacks some. The table shows tens of thousands of clones, with around 76% occurring only once. Input material: PBMCs. The source is a man in his thirties or forties in good health and CMV-seronegative. Each CDR3 is given with its conserved first and last residue. D genes are given only for firm matches. Some rows mark clone size as missing; the rest say once, few, many or name a class of expanded clone.

j_call	v_call	d_call	cdr3_length	clone_size	cdr3_nt	cdr3_aa
TRBJ2-7	TRBV13	TRBD1	14	few	TGTGCCAGCAGTTTTGGCCAGGGGGCGACCGAGCAGTACTTC	CASSFGQGATEQYF
TRBJ2-5	TRBV27	TRBD2	15	NA	TGTGCCAGCAGCCTCTTAGGGACTAAGGTACAGACCCAGTACTTC	CASSLLGTKVQTQYF
TRBJ2-3	TRBV4-3	TRBD2	16	NA	TGCGCCAGCAGCCAGAGACTAGCGGGGAACACAGATACGCAGTATTTT	CASSQRLAGNTDTQYF
TRBJ2-1	TRBV29-1	NA	14	NA	TGCAGCGTTGAAGGTAGCGGATCATACAATGAGCAGTTCTTC	CSVEGSGSYNEQFF
TRBJ1-1	TRBV18	NA	14	NA	TGTGCCAGCTCACCCTCGGTAGTGAACACTGAAGCTTTCTTT	CASSPSVVNTEAFF
TRBJ1-2	TRBV4-3	NA	15	NA	TGCGCCAGCAGCCAACTCCGGGAGGGGACTTATGGCTACACCTTC	CASSQLREGTYGYTF
TRBJ1-2	TRBV7-2	NA	15	NA	TGTGCCAGCAGCTTATGGAACCGGACAGCTGCTCTCTACACCTTC	CASSLWNRTAALYTF
TRBJ1-2	TRBV19	NA	13	NA	TGTGCCAGTAGTATAGGAGGAGCTGGAGGCTACACCTTC	CASSIGGAGGYTF
TRBJ1-5	TRBV19	TRBD1	16	NA	TGTGCCAGTAGTCAACGGACAGGGAGAGGCAATCAGCCCCAGCATTTT	CASSQRTGRGNQPQHF
TRBJ2-3	TRBV6-1	NA	14	NA	TGTGCCAGCAGTGTGGTTACTAGCACAGATACGCAGTATTTT	CASSVVTSTDTQYF
TRBJ1-2	TRBV6-6	NA	14	NA	TGTGCCAGCAGCCGGGTTTCGGGTAACTATGGCTACACCTTC	CASSRVSGNYGYTF
TRBJ1-2	TRBV6-5	TRBD1	14	NA	TGTGCCAGCACACCGGGACAGGGAGGCAATGGCTACACCTTC	CASTPGQGGNGYTF
TRBJ2-7	TRBV7-9	TRBD1	14	NA	TGTGCCAGCAGCCCAAGAGGGACAGCCTACGAGCAGTACTTC	CASSPRGTAYEQYF
TRBJ2-2	TRBV7-7	NA	13	NA	TGTGCCAGCAGATCAACGGGGGTCGGGGAGCTGTTTTTT	CASRSTGVGELFF
TRBJ2-1	TRBV5-4	TRBD2	17	NA	TGTGCCAGCAGCCCCTCCCCCGGGACTAGCGGACAGAATGAGCAGTTCTTC	CASSPSPGTSGQNEQFF
TRBJ2-7	TRBV6-5	NA	14	once	TGTGCCAGCAGGTTGGACAATAACTACGGCGAGCAGTACTTC	CASRLDNNYGEQYF
TRBJ1-6	TRBV2	TRBD1	14	NA	TGTGCCAGCACCGCCGACAGGGCTGGTTCACCCCTCCACTTT	CASTADRAGSPLHF
TRBJ2-7	TRBV5-4	NA	14	NA	TGTGCCAGCAGCTTCAAAGGGGGCTCCTACGAGCAGTACTTC	CASSFKGGSYEQYF
TRBJ1-2	TRBV10-3	TRBD1	14	NA	TGTGCCATCACCCAGGGGGTAGAAGACTATGGCTACACCTTC	CAITQGVEDYGYTF
TRBJ2-5	TRBV6-5	NA	12	NA	TGTGCCAGCAGGCAGAACCAAGAGACCCAGTACTTC	CASRQNQETQYF
TRBJ2-2	TRBV7-9	NA	15	NA	TGTGCCAGCACTTTTCCCGGGTCGAACACCGGGGAGCTGTTTTTT	CASTFPGSNTGELFF
TRBJ2-3	TRBV5-6	TRBD2	14	NA	TGTGCCAGCAAGGGAGGGCCCAGTACAGATACGCAGTATTTT	CASKGGPSTDTQYF
TRBJ1-1	TRBV6-1	NA	12	once	TGTGCCACCCGGAGAGAAAACACTGAAGCTTTCTTT	CATRRENTEAFF
TRBJ1-6	TRBV4-2	NA	15	NA	TGTGCCAGCAGCCAAAAGTCACAGGAGAATTCACCCCTCCACTTT	CASSQKSQENSPLHF
TRBJ1-6	TRBV6-5	NA	13	NA	TGTGCCAGCAATACCCAGGGTCAGTCACCCCTCCACTTT	CASNTQGQSPLHF
TRBJ1-1	TRBV7-9	NA	15	NA	TGTTCCAGCAGCTTAGTTAATTGGGGCCTCGGTGAAGCTTTCTTT	CSSSLVNWGLGEAFF
TRBJ2-7	TRBV10-3	TRBD2	12	NA	TGTGCCATCATGGGAGGGGTGGACGAGCAGTACTTC	CAIMGGVDEQYF
TRBJ2-1	TRBV5-4	NA	16	NA	TGTGCCAGCAGCTTGGCAGGTGGGATCGGGAACAATGAGCAGTTCTTC	CASSLAGGIGNNEQFF
TRBJ2-1	TRBV2	TRBD1	14	NA	TGTGCCAGCATACGGGACAGCCCATACAATGAGCAGTTCTTC	CASIRDSPYNEQFF
TRBJ2-3	TRBV7-6	TRBD2	14	NA	TGTGCCAGCAGTGTGGAGGGGGTGGGGACTAGACGGTATTTT	CASSVEGVGTRRYF
TRBJ2-1	TRBV2	TRBD2	13	NA	TGTGCCAGCAATCCGACTAGCGGACCACAGCAGTTCTTC	CASNPTSGPQQFF
TRBJ2-5	TRBV29-1	NA	13	NA	TGCAGCGTTGAAATCGGGGTTTTCAGCCAGCAGTACTTC	CSVEIGVFSQQYF
TRBJ2-1	TRBV10-3	TRBD1	14	NA	TGTGCCATCAGTAAGGGACAGGGCCACAATGAGCAGTTCTTC	CAISKGQGHNEQFF
TRBJ2-1	TRBV18	NA	15	NA	TGTGCCAGCTCACCCGTAGACTCCGGCTACAATGAGCAGTTCTTC	CASSPVDSGYNEQFF
TRBJ1-2	TRBV5-1	NA	14	NA	TGCGCCAGCAGCCAGCGCATGGGGGGCTATGGCTACACCTTC	CASSQRMGGYGYTF
TRBJ2-2	TRBV27	TRBD2	16	NA	TGTGCCAGCAGTTTAGTACTAGCGGGGGGGACCGGGGAGCTGTTTTTT	CASSLVLAGGTGELFF
TRBJ1-6	TRBV25-1	NA	15	NA	TGTGCCAGCAGTGAAGGGAGCTCCTATAATTCACCCCTCCACTTT	CASSEGSSYNSPLHF
TRBJ1-1	TRBV2	TRBD1	17	once	TGTGCCAGCAGTGGGGGGGGGACAGGGGTCCCAAACACTGAAGCTTTCTTT	CASSGGGTGVPNTEAFF
TRBJ2-3	TRBV6-8	TRBD2	17	NA	TGTGCCAGCAGTTTGTCGGCTAGCGGTACTAGCACAGATACGCAGTATTTT	CASSLSASGTSTDTQYF
TRBJ1-2	TRBV28	TRBD1	12	NA	TGTGCCAGCAGTTCGACAGGGGAGGGCTACACCTTC	CASSSTGEGYTF
TRBJ1-3	TRBV6-1	NA	16	NA	TGTGCCAGCAGTGAAGCGAGGGGGTACTCGGGAAACACCATATATTTT	CASSEARGYSGNTIYF
TRBJ1-5	TRBV7-2	NA	13	NA	TGTGCCAGCAGCTTTGGACATCGAGAGCCCCAGCATTTT	CASSFGHREPQHF
TRBJ1-3	TRBV9	NA	15	NA	TGTGCCAGCAGCGTAGATTCAGGGCTGGGAAACACCATATATTTT	CASSVDSGLGNTIYF
TRBJ1-2	TRBV4-3	NA	18	NA	TGCGCCAGCAGCCAAGATATCGGTATCGGGAGGGGTGGGTTTGGCTACACCTTC	CASSQDIGIGRGGFGYTF
TRBJ1-2	TRBV19	NA	14	NA	TGTGCCAGTAGTAGCGGGGGACCGACCACTGGCTACACCTTC	CASSSGGPTTGYTF
TRBJ2-1	TRBV7-8	NA	15	NA	TGTGCCAGCAGCTTGGGGCGGAACTCCTACAATGAGCAGTTCTTC	CASSLGRNSYNEQFF
TRBJ2-1	TRBV5-4	NA	17	NA	TGTGCCAGCAGCCTGAGTCCCGGACATATTACTTTCAATGAGCAGTTCTTC	CASSLSPGHITFNEQFF
TRBJ1-5	TRBV6-1	NA	15	few	TGTGCCAGCAGCGCGGGGACTGGGTTGAATCAGCCCCAGCATTTT	CASSAGTGLNQPQHF
TRBJ1-5	TRBV6-1	TRBD1	19	NA	TGTGCCAGCAGTGATAAGGGAATGGGACGGGGACAGGGCAATCAGCCCCAGCATTTT	CASSDKGMGRGQGNQPQHF
TRBJ2-3	TRBV6-1	NA	14	NA	TGTGCCAGCACCTTCCGTAGCGCCCCAGATACGCAGTATTTT	CASTFRSAPDTQYF
TRBJ1-1	TRBV11-3	NA	15	NA	TGTGCCAGCAGCTTGGATACAGGGAGGAACACTGAAGCTTTCTTT	CASSLDTGRNTEAFF
TRBJ1-1	TRBV7-3	TRBD1	12	few	TGTGCCAGCAGGTACGGACAGGGTGAAGCTTTCTTT	CASRYGQGEAFF
TRBJ1-2	TRBV29-1	TRBD1	15	NA	TGCAGCGTCACGACGGGACAGGGGGTGAGCGGTGGCTACACCTTC	CSVTTGQGVSGGYTF
TRBJ2-7	TRBV19	TRBD1	14	NA	TGTGCCAGTAGTAGGCAGGGACAGGGGGCCGAGCAGTACTTC	CASSRQGQGAEQYF
TRBJ2-2	TRBV6-6	TRBD2	15	NA	TGTGCCAGCAGCTCGACTAGCGGGGGGCTCGGGGAGCTGTTTTTT	CASSSTSGGLGELFF
TRBJ2-2	TRBV7-8	NA	15	NA	TGTGCCAGCAGCTTCATCCAGGCGAACACCGGGGAGCTGTTTTTT	CASSFIQANTGELFF
TRBJ2-1	TRBV14	TRBD2	17	NA	TGTGCCAGCAGCCAAGAGACCGGGACTAGCGGACTAAATGAGCAGTTCTTC	CASSQETGTSGLNEQFF
TRBJ2-1	TRBV4-2	TRBD1	16	NA	TGTGCCAGCAGCCAAGAGGCAGGGGGCTTCTACAATGAGCAGTTCTTC	CASSQEAGGFYNEQFF